This TCR beta chain was identified in a study of cytomegalovirus exposure and HLA in healthy donors. The PCR had 60 Vbeta and 13 Jbeta primers. Repertoires were generated with immunoSEQ multiplex PCR, while TCRdb's copy carries only in-frame clones and drops some. The sample gives about 110,000 clones, 76% of which show up once; roughly an eighth is in the top ten. V was clipped by 3 bases and J by 10 bases, with 13 bases between them. The germline V gene encodes CDR1 GTSNPN and CDR2 SVGIG (reference sequence). The CDR3 contains 13 residues. The source material was PBMCs. The source is a young man in good health and CMV-seropositive. The chain combines TRBV30 with TRBJ1-6; TRBD1 might be the D (5 bases). The CDR3 region has the DNA TGTGCCTGGAGCGGGCAGGGAAGATCACCCCTCCACTTT. Residues: CAWSGQGRSPLHF.